The clone carrying this TCR beta chain was observed a handful of times. Its antigen is not known. This CDR3 is built from 11 residues. Germline assignment: CDR1 SQVTM and CDR2 ANQGSEA. With V trimmed by 6 bases and J by 12 bases, 7 bases remained unmatched. TCRdb analysed the 5' RACE reads with MiXCR anew, one entry per CDR3 protein. The table has approximately 440,000 distinct CDR3 sequences, about 15% seen once. This sample is part of a study of CD8 T cells in ankylosing spondylitis. Study results and caveats: Disease-associated clones were reportedly significantly overrepresented in matched ankylosing spondylitis synovial fluid. Those disease-linked clones were CD8+; they were also relatively rare in peripheral blood. Eight highly homologous variants formed a TCR beta motif that appeared characteristic of ankylosing spondylitis blood.

The source of this sequence is a male donor with ankylosing spondylitis. Sequencing was done on a sample of blood, either unsorted or a sorted T cell fraction (not recorded which). This chain joins TRBV29-1 and TRBJ2-1, with 8 bases matching TRBD1. CDR3 region: CSVSTGGTQFF. The CDR3 bases are TGCAGCGTGTCTACAGGGGGAACGCAGTTCTTC.